This T cell receptor (beta chain) is drawn from a study of OX40 agonist ivuxolimab in advanced cancers. Only in-frame clones appear in the TCRdb table, and some are missing; sequencing was by immunoSEQ multiplex PCR. The sample has around 50,000 clones, over 75% seen once; the top ten hold around 0.6%. V lost 1 base, J lost 5 bases, and 11 bases lay in between. The CDR3 is made up of 14 amino acids. Germline V CDR1 and CDR2: SGHVS, FNYEAQ. The sample in question was CD4+ or CD8+ T cells sorted from blood, obtained in a trial of the OX40 agonist ivuxolimab. This clonotype was obtained from an adult with an advanced solid tumor such as melanoma, head and neck, liver or kidney cancer. The rearrangement joins TRBV7-6 to TRBJ2-5; D is uncertain. The CDR3 DNA reads TGTGCCAGCAGCTTAGATGGGGAAGGGGAGACCCAGTACTTC. Residues: CASSLDGEGETQYF.